What follows are 30 T cell receptor beta chains derived from one specimen sequenced in a study of OX40 agonist ivuxolimab in advanced cancers. Only in-frame clones appear in the TCRdb table, and some are missing; sequencing was by immunoSEQ multiplex PCR. The profile shows more than 70,000 clones, 85% to 95% of them singletons. Sample: CD4+ or CD8+ T cells sorted from blood, taken in a trial of the OX40 agonist ivuxolimab. Receptors originate from an adult with an advanced solid tumor such as melanoma, head and neck, liver or kidney cancer.

The CDR3 coding sequence is TGTGCCAGCATCCAGCGGGGGGCCTCCTACGAGCAGTACTTC. It encodes CASIQRGASYEQYF. The J gene is TRBJ2-5, the V gene TRBV2, with TRBD2 matching 9 bases. The J call may be mistaken, given a closer DNA end match to TRBJ2-7. This CDR3 is 14 amino acids long. The germline V gene has CDR1 SNHLY and CDR2 FYNNEI.

J is TRBJ2-7 and V is TRBV19; perhaps TRBD1 as D (6 bases). Germline CDR1 LNHDA, CDR2 SQIVND (reference sequence). The CDR3 sequence is 14 residues long. The V and J ends lost 3 bases and 3 bases respectively, with 12 bases between them. The CDR3 DNA sequence: TGTGCCAGTAGTATCGGACAGTGGGACTACGAGCAGTACTTC. Its protein is CASSIGQWDYEQYF.

The chain uses TRBV19 and TRBJ1-5, with D hard to call. Germline V CDR1 and CDR2: LNHDA, SQIVND (reference sequence). V lost 5 bases and J lost 3, with 11 bases in between. The CDR3 is 14 residues long. The CDR3, as DNA: TGTGCCAGTAGTCCCGACGGATTCAATCAGCCCCAGCATTTT. The encoded protein is CASSPDGFNQPQHF.

The chain couples TRBV27 to TRBJ2-1, with D perhaps TRBD1 (6 bases). The germline CDR1 and CDR2 sequences are MNHEY and SMNVEV (reference sequence). With 7 bases removed from V and 9 bases from J, the gap between germline ends came to 13 bases. CDR3 size: 12 residues. CDR3 nucleotides: TGTGCCAGCATGCGAGGGGGTTTTGAGCAGTTCTTC. Protein sequence: CASMRGGFEQFF.

This clone is classed as medium-sized. Additional DNA sequences in this sample encode the identical CDR3. The chain links TRBV4-3 to TRBJ1-1; D gene unclear. Germline CDR1 and CDR2: LGHNA and YSLEER. CDR3 length equals 13 residues. With 3 bases removed from V and 1 base from J, the gap between germline ends came to 6 bases. CDR3 nucleotides: TGCGCCAGCAGCCAGGCTGGGAACACTGAAGCTTTCTTT. As protein: CASSQAGNTEAFF.

The chain couples TRBV30 to TRBJ1-1; a weak D match, TRBD1 (6 bases). With 8 bases removed from V and 0 bases from J, the gap between germline ends came to 13 bases. The CDR3 loop spans 13 amino acids. Germline values: CDR1 GTSNPN, CDR2 SVGIG (reference sequence). The CDR3 sequence: CAEQGDMNTEAFF. As DNA, the CDR3 is TGTGCCGAGCAAGGGGACATGAACACTGAAGCTTTCTTT.

The J gene is TRBJ1-1, the V gene TRBV2, with D tentatively TRBD1 (5 bases). V shed 6 bases and J shed 8 bases, with 10 bases lying between them. From germline, CDR1 is SNHLY and CDR2 FYNNEI. This CDR3 is built from 11 residues. CDR3 protein: CASREQAEAFF. DNA for the CDR3: TGTGCCAGCAGAGAACAGGCGGAAGCTTTCTTT.

This chain links TRBV6-5 with TRBJ2-2; D is unresolved. CDR3 length equals 12 residues. The germline V and J ends were trimmed by 2 bases and 4 bases, with 2 bases remaining between them. From germline, CDR1 is MNHEY and CDR2 SVGAGI. Here the CDR3 reads CASSYPTGELFF. As DNA, the CDR3 is TGTGCCAGCAGTTACCCCACCGGGGAGCTGTTTTTT.

The genes are TRBV5-4 and TRBJ2-1; weak D call: TRBD2 (5 bases). With 0 bases removed from V and 6 bases from J, the gap between germline ends came to 13 bases. This CDR3 comprises 15 residues. CDR1 is SGHNT, CDR2 YYREEE, per germline (reference sequence). CDR3 sequence: CASSLEGGRGNEQFF. In DNA, the CDR3 is TGTGCCAGCAGCTTGGAAGGCGGCCGGGGCAATGAGCAGTTCTTC.

V usage is TRBV5-1 and J usage is TRBJ2-5, with D unresolved. The length of the CDR3 is 12 residues. Germline CDR1 reads SGHRS; CDR2 reads YFSETQ. Trimming took off 5 bases at V and 1 base at J, with 6 bases between the two ends. The CDR3 here is CASSSTQETQYF. The CDR3 coding sequence is TGCGCCAGCAGTTCCACCCAAGAGACCCAGTACTTC. Full variable domain (missing parts from reference TRBV5-1 and TRBJ2-5): KAGVTQTPRYLIKTRGQQVTLSCSPISGHRSVSWYQQTPGQGLQFLFEYFSETQRNKGNFPGRFSGRQFSNSRSEMNVSTLELGDSALYLCASSSTQETQYFGPGTRLLVL.

The rearrangement joins TRBV6-6 to TRBJ2-7; TRBD2 might be the D (5 bases). The CDR3 is made up of 13 amino acids. The V gene lost 1 base and the J gene lost 6 bases, with 10 bases spanning the gap. CDR1 is MNHNY and CDR2 is SVGAGI in the germline V gene (reference sequence). The CDR3 bases are TGTGCCAGCAGTTACTTCGAGGAGGCCGAGCAGTACTTC. It yields the protein CASSYFEEAEQYF.

The rearrangement links TRBV7-9 to TRBJ2-1; D is possibly TRBD1 or TRBD2 (5 bases each). Trimming took off 1 base at V and 7 bases at J, with 8 bases between the two ends. CDR1 SEHNR and CDR2 FQNEAQ come from the germline V gene (reference sequence). This CDR3 is 13 amino acids long. CDR3 nucleotide sequence: TGTGCCAGCAGCTTAGGGGGGTGGAATGAGCAGTTCTTC. Protein product: CASSLGGWNEQFF.

The chain couples TRBV29-1 to TRBJ2-4, with D perhaps matching TRBD2 (7 bases). Per the germline V gene, CDR1 is SQVTM and CDR2 is ANQGSEA. The length of the CDR3 is 14 residues. The V and J ends lost 3 bases and 5 bases respectively, with 14 bases between them. CDR3 DNA: TGCAGCGTTGATGGGCGGGGGCGCGAAAACATTCAGTACTTC. Translation gives CSVDGRGRENIQYF.

J is TRBJ2-7 and V is TRBV7-9; D unresolved. In germline, CDR1 is SEHNR, CDR2 FQNEAQ (reference sequence). The ends were cut back, 1 base at V and 1 base at J, with 8 bases in the middle. The CDR3 extends over 14 amino acids. CDR3 loop: CASSLVGRSYEQYF. In DNA form, the CDR3 reads TGTGCCAGCAGCTTAGTGGGCAGGTCCTACGAGCAGTACTTC.

V is TRBV30 and J is TRBJ1-2; TRBD1 is a possible D gene (5 bases). Trimming stripped 4 bases from V and 5 bases from J, with 11 bases between. The germline gives CDR1 GTSNPN, CDR2 SVGIG (reference sequence). The CDR3 has 12 amino acids. CDR3 DNA: TGTGCCTGGACGGGGGACGCGTATGGCTACACCTTC. It codes for CAWTGDAYGYTF.

This chain connects TRBV7-6 to TRBJ2-7; 8 bases are shared with TRBD1. Germline V gene lookup returns CDR1 SGHVS and CDR2 FNYEAQ. CDR3 length equals 14 residues. V lost 5 bases to trimming and J lost 1 base; unmatched junction nucleotides: 4. CDR3 region: CASSDGTGSYEQYF. CDR3 nucleotide sequence: TGTGCCAGCAGCGACGGGACAGGATCCTACGAGCAGTACTTC.

This rearrangement joins TRBV5-6 to TRBJ2-7, with 7 bases matching TRBD1. Germline V gene lookup returns CDR1 SGHDT and CDR2 YYEEEE. The CDR3 sequence is 14 residues long. After removal of 4 bases from V and 0 bases from J, the junction contained 4 bases not matched to a gene. CDR3 bases: TGTGCCAGCAGCCCGGACAGGAACTCCTACGAGCAGTACTTC. This translates into CASSPDRNSYEQYF.

The chain links TRBV7-8 to TRBJ2-7; D is undetermined. The CDR3 sequence is 12 residues long. The germline CDR1 and CDR2 sequences are SGHVS and FQNEAQ. Trimming took 7 bases from V and 6 from J, leaving 13 bases between them. The CDR3 region is CASTLTEGEQYF. DNA of the CDR3: TGTGCCAGCACGTTGACCGAAGGCGAGCAGTACTTC.

The chain couples TRBV9 to TRBJ2-7; D uncertain. The CDR3 sequence is 13 residues long. CDR1 SGDLS and CDR2 YYNGEE come from the germline V gene. The V end lost 3 bases, the J end lost 2 bases, and 9 bases lay between the germline ends. The CDR3 loop is CASSAGSTYEQYF. DNA of the CDR3: TGTGCCAGCAGCGCGGGCAGCACCTACGAGCAGTACTTC. The full variable domain, completed using reference TRBV9 and TRBJ2-7, is DSGVTQTPKHLITATGQRVTLRCSPRSGDLSVYWYQQSLDQGLQFLIQYYNGEERAKGNILERFSAQQFPDLHSELNLSSLELGDSALYFCASSAGSTYEQYFGPGTRLTVT.

This chain links TRBV27 with TRBJ1-6, with D uncertain. V dropped 2 bases and J dropped 6 bases, with 5 bases sitting between them. The CDR3 is 13 amino acids. Germline loops: CDR1 MNHEY, CDR2 SMNVEV (reference sequence). The CDR3 loop is CASSLVGNSPLHF. For the CDR3, the DNA is TGTGCCAGCAGTTTAGTAGGTAATTCACCCCTCCACTTT.

The chain is built from TRBV19 and TRBJ2-7, with D perhaps given as TRBD1 or TRBD2 (5 bases each). The germline V gene encodes CDR1 LNHDA and CDR2 SQIVND (reference sequence). The V and J ends lost 3 bases and 2 bases respectively, with 11 bases between them. The CDR3 is 14 residues long. The CDR3 loop is CASSIRGNTYEQYF. The CDR3 DNA reads as TGTGCCAGTAGTATTCGGGGCAACACCTACGAGCAGTACTTC. Full variable domain (remainder filled in from reference TRBV19 and TRBJ2-7): DGGITQSPKYLFRKEGQNVTLSCEQNLNHDAMYWYRQDPGQGLRLIYYSQIVNDFQKGDIAEGYSVSREKKESFPLTVTSAQKNPTAFYLCASSIRGNTYEQYFGPGTRLTVT.

The V gene is TRBV5-1, the J gene TRBJ1-1; D perhaps matches TRBD1 (5 bases). CDR3 length equals 12 residues. Germline-derived CDR1 and CDR2 are SGHRS and YFSETQ. Trimming left V 5 bases short and J 5 bases short, with 10 bases between. The CDR3 DNA is TGCGCCAGCAGTATCGGGGGGACTGAAGCTTTCTTT. Residues: CASSIGGTEAFF.

The V call is TRBV18, the J call TRBJ2-1; D may be TRBD2 (6 bases). Looked up from germline, CDR1 is KGHSH and CDR2 is LQKENI. The CDR3 spans 16 residues. V lost 8 bases and J 2 bases, leaving 19 bases between the germline ends. CDR3 protein: CASPTPDGGPYNEQFF. For the CDR3, the DNA is TGTGCCAGCCCCACTCCCGACGGGGGTCCCTACAATGAGCAGTTCTTC.

V gene TRBV27 combines with J gene TRBJ2-3, with 12 bases that match TRBD2. The J segment lost 3 bases and the V segment lost 5 bases, leaving 3 bases of the junction unmatched. The length of the CDR3 is 15 residues. The germline CDR1 and CDR2 sequences are MNHEY and SMNVEV (reference sequence). The CDR3, as DNA: TGTGCCAGCAGTATTACTAGCGGGGGGACAGATACGCAGTATTTT. Residues: CASSITSGGTDTQYF.

This clone was recorded only once. The genes are TRBV19 and TRBJ1-5; TRBD1 agrees at 7 bases. The CDR3 has 15 amino acids. V shed 0 bases and J 5 bases; nucleotides not matched to a gene: 4. Germline V gene data show CDR1 as LNHDA and CDR2 as SQIVND (reference sequence). The CDR3 nucleotides are TGTGCCAGTAGTATAGACGGGACAGTTTATCAGCCCCAGCATTTT. Protein product: CASSIDGTVYQPQHF. The variable domain in full, with the rest retrieved from reference TRBV19 and TRBJ1-5, is DGGITQSPKYLFRKEGQNVTLSCEQNLNHDAMYWYRQDPGQGLRLIYYSQIVNDFQKGDIAEGYSVSREKKESFPLTVTSAQKNPTAFYLCASSIDGTVYQPQHFGDGTRLSIL.

The V and J genes are TRBV7-2 and TRBJ2-1; no firm D call. The germline gives CDR1 SGHTA, CDR2 FQGNSA. V gave up 6 bases and J gave up 15 bases, with 15 bases separating them. This CDR3 is built from 11 residues. Here the CDR3 reads CASRIGPDPFF. Here the CDR3 DNA reads TGTGCCAGCAGGATAGGTCCTGACCCGTTCTTC.

DNA for the CDR3: TGTGCCAGCAGTCCATCGACAGGGGTTTCTGGCTACACCTTC. This sequence encodes CASSPSTGVSGYTF. This chain connects TRBV6-4 to TRBJ1-2, with 8 bases aligning to TRBD1. Trimming cost V 5 bases and J 7 bases; bases outside gene matches: 9. Germline-derived CDR1 and CDR2 are MRHNA and SNTAGT. This CDR3 is 14 amino acids long.

CDR3 DNA: TGTGCCAGCAGCTGGGGGACTGAAGCTTTCTTT. This translates into CASSWGTEAFF. The chain joins TRBV27 to TRBJ1-1, with D tentatively TRBD1 (5 bases). V dropped 6 bases and J dropped 5 bases, with 7 bases sitting between them. This CDR3 spans 11 amino acids. Germline assignment: CDR1 MNHEY and CDR2 SMNVEV (reference sequence).

The rearrangement links TRBV27 to TRBJ2-3; 9 bases map to TRBD2. Germline V gene data show CDR1 as MNHEY and CDR2 as SMNVEV (reference sequence). The length of the CDR3 is 18 residues. Trimming took 5 bases from V and 1 from J; bases not matched to a gene: 13. The CDR3: CASSRYSGRGGGTDTQYF. The CDR3 DNA sequence: TGTGCCAGCAGTCGTTATAGCGGGAGAGGGGGAGGCACAGATACGCAGTATTTT.

This chain joins TRBV4-3 and TRBJ2-2; 8 positions match TRBD1. Germline V gives CDR1 LGHNA, CDR2 YSLEER. The V and J ends lost 7 bases and 1 base, in that order; junction bases with no gene match: 5. This CDR3 has 15 amino acids. The CDR3 reads CASTQGTGNTGELFF. DNA for the CDR3: TGCGCCAGCACCCAGGGGACAGGGAACACCGGGGAGCTGTTTTTT.